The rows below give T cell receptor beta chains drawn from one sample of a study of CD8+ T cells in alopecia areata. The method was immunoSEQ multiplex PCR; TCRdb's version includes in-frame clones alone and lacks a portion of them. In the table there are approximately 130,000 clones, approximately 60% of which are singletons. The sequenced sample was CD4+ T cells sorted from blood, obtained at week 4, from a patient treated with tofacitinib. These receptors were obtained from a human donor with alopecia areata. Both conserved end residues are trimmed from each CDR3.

ASRGEGYT	TRBV19
ASSEQGGEQETQY	TRBV7-9
AWTVGQETQY	TRBV30
ASSSAGQGFVGELF	TRBV28
ASSQSGDHTEAF	TRBV23-1
ASSQEVPAGTTYNEQF	TRBV4-1
ATRLAGGTGELF	TRBV15
ASRPIIGSSRAEAF	TRBV2
ASSQDGLNNEQF	TRBV14
ASSQVQGYNEQF	TRBV7-2
SVRTLGGTSAQY	TRBV29-1
ASRTSGITDTQY	TRBV19